One and the same sample provided the 4 T cell receptor beta chains below, sequenced in a study of response to subunit inactivated influenza vaccine listed by TCRdb under 2018. Library generation was performed with RT-PCR. Sequencing used an Illumina HiSeq 2500. In TCRdb, the public reads were trimmed at Q25 with fastp and aligned with MiXCR, with productive beta chains retained. Merged by CDR3 protein, the rows form single entries marked with the most common genes and DNA. The sample has 500,000 to 600,000 distinct CDR3 sequences on record, roughly 8.2% of them singletons. Over 10% of the sample belongs to the ten largest clones. The specimen comprised PBMCs from blood, sampled 23 to 25 months after vaccination. These receptors originate from a man in his fifties or sixties who received an inactivated influenza vaccine. Donor details come from another sample of the same person, matched by shared clones.

This clonotype was seen a handful of times. The J gene is TRBJ2-1, the V gene TRBV5-1; D is undetermined. Trimming removed 2 bases from V and 5 bases from J, with 14 bases in between. CDR3 size: 15 residues. Germline V CDR1 and CDR2: SGHRS, YFSETQ. The CDR3 is CASSLTGKPDNEQFF. CDR3 sequence (DNA): TGCGCCAGCAGCTTAACGGGTAAGCCTGACAATGAGCAGTTCTTC.

The CDR3 loop reads CASSLPGQGVSEQYF. The CDR3 nucleotides read TGTGCCAGCAGCTTACCCGGACAGGGGGTAAGCGAGCAGTACTTC. V and J are TRBV7-8 and TRBJ2-7; the match to TRBD1 covers 10 bases. Looked up from germline, CDR1 is SGHVS and CDR2 is FQNEAQ. J lost 6 bases, V lost 2 bases, and 7 bases had no gene match. The CDR3 is 15 amino acids.

This clonotype was detected a few times. The chain couples TRBV20-1 to TRBJ1-4, with D tentatively TRBD1 (5 bases). The CDR3 loop spans 15 amino acids. V shed 0 bases and J shed 8 bases, with 16 bases lying between them. CDR1 DFQATT and CDR2 SNEGSKA come from the germline V gene (reference sequence). The CDR3 nucleotides read TGCAGTGCTAGAGATGTGAGGGGCGCACTCGAAAAACTGTTTTTT. Its protein product is CSARDVRGALEKLFF.

The rearrangement uses TRBV7-9 and TRBJ1-2, with D perhaps TRBD1 (5 bases). This CDR3 is built from 14 residues. Trimming removed 5 bases at V and 4 bases at J, with 14 bases between. Germline V gene data show CDR1 as SEHNR and CDR2 as FQNEAQ (reference sequence). Here the CDR3 reads CASSPRDGIYGYTF. CDR3 bases: TGTGCCAGCAGCCCCCGGGACGGGATCTATGGCTACACCTTC.